Listed below are T cell receptor beta chains from one sample, sequenced in a study of breast tumors, draining lymph nodes, adjacent tissues. TCRdb itself ran the multiplex PCR reads through MiXCR, one entry per CDR3 protein. Seen here are around 300,000 distinct CDR3 sequences, more than 30% observed once, and the top ten hold 0.85% to 1.3%. The sample was axillary lymph node tissue. The receptors were sampled from a female donor with breast cancer. Some clones in this sample may be carry-over from other donors' samples. The CDR3 runs from the conserved cysteine through the conserved F or W. Fields, in order: V gene, J gene, clone size, D gene, CDR3 protein, CDR3 DNA. D genes are given only for firm matches. The size field is filled for only some rows; it gives once, few, many or a size class.

>TRBV11-3|TRBJ2-3|many|TRBD2
CASSSGLAGGNTDTQYF
TGTGCCAGCAGCTCGGGACTAGCGGGAGGGAACACAGATACGCAGTATTTT
>TRBV7-2|TRBJ1-6|many|NA
CASSLGSDNSPLHF
TGTGCCAGCAGCTTAGGAAGCGACAATTCACCCCTCCACTTT
>TRBV7-9|TRBJ2-5|many|NA
CASRQGETQYF
TGTGCCAGCAGACAAGGGGAGACCCAGTACTTC
>TRBV11-2|TRBJ2-7|many|TRBD1
CASSQSRDRGGGYEQYF
TGTGCCAGCAGCCAATCCCGGGACAGGGGGGGAGGCTACGAGCAGTACTTC
>TRBV30|TRBJ2-5|few|TRBD2
CAWSALAGGSETQYF
TGTGCCTGGAGTGCCCTAGCGGGAGGGTCGGAGACCCAGTACTTC
>TRBV20-1|TRBJ2-2|NA|NA
CNARPTKTGELFF
TGCAATGCTAGACCGACAAAGACCGGGGAGCTGTTTTTT
>TRBV20-1|TRBJ2-5|many|TRBD1
CSASPRTGGGEAQYF
TGCAGTGCTAGTCCCCGGACAGGGGGCGGAGAGGCCCAGTACTTC
>TRBV20-1|TRBJ1-2|many|TRBD1
CSASLPGQGYGYTF
TGCAGTGCTAGCCTACCGGGACAGGGTTATGGCTACACCTTC
>TRBV29-1|TRBJ2-3|many|TRBD1
CSDRGPVDTQYF
TGCAGTGACAGGGGGCCAGTAGATACGCAGTATTTT
>TRBV3-1|TRBJ2-1|few|TRBD2
CASSQRWGLAGGYNEQFF
TGTGCCAGCAGCCAAAGGTGGGGACTAGCGGGAGGGTACAATGAGCAGTTCTTC
>TRBV5-5|TRBJ2-1|many|NA
CASSLGLAYYNEQFF
TGTGCCAGCAGCCTGGGGCTAGCGTACTACAATGAGCAGTTCTTC
>TRBV7-9|TRBJ2-3|many|NA
CASSHNLEDTQYF
TGTGCCAGCAGCCATAATCTTGAGGATACGCAGTATTTT
>TRBV5-1|TRBJ2-3|many|TRBD1
CASSVQGAVRDTQYF
TGCGCCAGCAGCGTCCAGGGGGCGGTCCGGGATACGCAGTATTTT
>TRBV20-1|TRBJ2-1|many|NA
CSARAGETSYNEQFF
TGCAGTGCTAGAGCTGGCGAGACCTCCTACAATGAGCAGTTCTTC
>TRBV29-1|TRBJ2-1|many|TRBD2
CSVDAKRLSGSSYNEQFF
TGCAGCGTTGACGCAAAGAGACTTAGCGGGAGCTCCTACAATGAGCAGTTCTTC
>TRBV6-2/TRBV6-3|TRBJ2-3|NA|NA
CASSHSRYSTDTQYF
TGTGCCAGCAGTCACTCTAGGTATAGCACAGATACGCAGTATTTT
>TRBV11-2|TRBJ2-7|many|TRBD1
CASSFGDRVHEQYF
TGTGCCAGCAGCTTCGGGGACAGGGTACACGAGCAGTACTTC
>TRBV7-8|TRBJ2-1|many|TRBD2
CASSATSIYNEQFF
TGTGCCAGCAGCGCGACTAGCATTTACAATGAGCAGTTCTTC
>TRBV4-3|TRBJ2-3|many|TRBD2
CASSQEGGWTDTQYF
TGCGCCAGCAGCCAAGAGGGGGGGTGGACAGATACGCAGTATTTT
>TRBV6-4|TRBJ2-4|few|NA
CATLGVAEVAKNIQYF
TGTGCCACCCTTGGGGTGGCGGAGGTAGCCAAAAACATTCAGTACTTC
>TRBV11-3|TRBJ1-1|few|TRBD1
CASSFTGGQTEAFF
TGTGCCAGCAGCTTTACAGGGGGCCAAACTGAAGCTTTCTTT
>TRBV7-2|TRBJ1-1|few|TRBD1
CASSMDRGRTEAFF
TGTGCCAGCAGCATGGACAGGGGGCGGACTGAAGCTTTCTTT
>TRBV10-3|TRBJ2-7|NA|TRBD2
CATSETSGRAGSYEQYF
TGTGCCACCAGTGAGACTAGCGGGAGGGCCGGATCCTACGAGCAGTACTTC